Shown below are 8 T cell receptor beta chains from a single sample sequenced in a study of blood T cell repertoires in COVID-19. The repertoire was sequenced with immunoSEQ multiplex PCR; TCRdb's copy has only in-frame clones and lacks some. The top ten clones hold 5.5% to 7.5% of a sample with roughly 180,000 clones, roughly 80% of them seen once. Material for sequencing was peripheral blood. The origin of the receptors is a human donor in a cohort sampled during active COVID-19.

The rearrangement uses TRBV6-6 and TRBJ1-1, with 8 bases aligning to TRBD1. Germline V gene lookup returns CDR1 MNHNY and CDR2 SVGAGI (reference sequence). With 3 bases clipped from V and 4 bases from J, the junction kept 4 bases outside the gene matches. This CDR3 region has 14 residues. CDR3 DNA sequence: TGTGCCAGCAGTTATCCAACAGGGGGCACTGAAGCTTTCTTT. It codes for CASSYPTGGTEAFF.

The gene calls are TRBV10-1 and TRBJ2-7; 10 bases fit TRBD1. The V and J ends lost 6 bases and 5 bases, in that order; junction bases with no gene match: 10. There are 15 residues in the CDR3. CDR1 WNHNN and CDR2 SYGVQD come from the germline V gene (reference sequence). CDR3 DNA: TGCGCCAGCAGAACCCGGGACAGGGGTAGGCACGAGCAGTACTTC. It translates to CASRTRDRGRHEQYF.

The chain carries TRBV3-1 (or the pseudogene TRBV3-2) and TRBJ1-1; a possible D gene is TRBD1 (5 bases). The CDR3 loop spans 14 amino acids. Germline CDR1 is LGHDT and CDR2 is YNNKEL (reference sequence). Trimming shortened V by 4 bases and J by 4 bases, and 13 bases separated the two germline ends. CDR3 region: CASSRRGVLTEAFF. The CDR3 DNA follows: TGTGCCAGCAGCCGGCGGGGCGTTCTCACTGAAGCTTTCTTT.

The gene calls are TRBV20-1 and TRBJ1-5, with D perhaps matching TRBD1 (6 bases). The germline V and J ends were trimmed by 3 bases and 12 bases, with 18 bases remaining between them. The CDR3 runs to 13 residues. Germline V gene data show CDR1 as DFQATT and CDR2 as SNEGSKA (reference sequence). CDR3 DNA sequence: TGCAGTGCTAGTCTGGGGGCCGGGGGGGGCCAGCATTTT. Its protein is CSASLGAGGGQHF.

The V and J genes are TRBV30 and TRBJ1-2, with no clear D. The CDR3 consists of 11 residues. Germline V lookup: CDR1 GTSNPN, CDR2 SVGIG (reference sequence). With 4 bases removed from V and 8 bases from J, the gap between germline ends came to 11 bases. CDR3 coding DNA: TGTGCCTGGAATGAGGGAGGAGGCTACACCTTC. It specifies CAWNEGGGYTF.

This rearrangement joins TRBV2 to TRBJ2-5; TRBD2 agrees at 11 bases. From germline, CDR1 is SNHLY and CDR2 FYNNEI. The CDR3 sequence is 15 residues long. Trimming at V came to 5 bases and at J to 9 bases, leaving 11 bases not matched to a gene. The CDR3 protein is CASSPWTSGLGAQYF. CDR3 coding DNA: TGTGCCAGCAGTCCCTGGACTAGCGGGCTCGGAGCCCAGTACTTC.

The chain is built from TRBV3-1 (or the pseudogene TRBV3-2) and TRBJ2-1; no firm D call. There are 14 residues in the CDR3. Looked up from germline, CDR1 is LGHDT and CDR2 is YNNKEL (reference sequence). V gave up 1 base and J gave up 8 bases, with 12 bases separating them. DNA for the CDR3: TGTGCCAGCAGCCAAGGTGTAACAATACATGAGCAGTTCTTC. Translating it yields CASSQGVTIHEQFF.

V usage is TRBV27 and J usage is TRBJ1-5; D might be TRBD1 (5 bases). The germline CDR1 and CDR2 sequences are MNHEY and SMNVEV (reference sequence). With 7 bases removed from V and 7 bases from J, the gap between germline ends came to 14 bases. This CDR3 has 13 residues. CDR3 region: CASTWAQGQPQHF. The CDR3 DNA reads as TGTGCCAGCACCTGGGCCCAGGGCCAGCCCCAGCATTTT.